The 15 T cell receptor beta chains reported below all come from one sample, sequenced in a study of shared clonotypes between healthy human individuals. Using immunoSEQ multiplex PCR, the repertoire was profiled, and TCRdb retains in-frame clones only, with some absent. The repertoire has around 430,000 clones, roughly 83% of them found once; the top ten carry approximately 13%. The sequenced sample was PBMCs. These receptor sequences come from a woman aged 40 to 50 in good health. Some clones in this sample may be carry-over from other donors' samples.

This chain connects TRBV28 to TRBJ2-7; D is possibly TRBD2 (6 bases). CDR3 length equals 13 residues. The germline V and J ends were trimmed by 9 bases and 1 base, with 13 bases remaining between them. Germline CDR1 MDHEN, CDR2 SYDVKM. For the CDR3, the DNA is TGTGCCAGTTCATCGACTAGTTCCTACGAGCAGTACTTC. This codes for CASSSTSSYEQYF.

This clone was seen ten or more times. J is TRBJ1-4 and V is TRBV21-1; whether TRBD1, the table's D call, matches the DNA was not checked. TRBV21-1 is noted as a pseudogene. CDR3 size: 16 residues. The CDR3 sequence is CASSKGLAGPNEKLFF. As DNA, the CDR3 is TGTGCCAGCAGCAAAGGATTAGCAGGGCCTAATGAAAAACTGTTTTTT.

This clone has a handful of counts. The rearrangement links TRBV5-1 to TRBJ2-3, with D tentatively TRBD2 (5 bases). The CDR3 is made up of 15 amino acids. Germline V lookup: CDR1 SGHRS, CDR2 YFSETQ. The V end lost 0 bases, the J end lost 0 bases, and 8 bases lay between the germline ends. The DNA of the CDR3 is TGCGCCAGCAGCTTGGCTCCGGGGAGCACAGATACGCAGTATTTT. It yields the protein CASSLAPGSTDTQYF.

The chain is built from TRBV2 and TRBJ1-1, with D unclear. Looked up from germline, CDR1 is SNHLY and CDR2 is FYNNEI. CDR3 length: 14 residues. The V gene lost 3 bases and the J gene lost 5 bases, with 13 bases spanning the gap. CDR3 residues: CASSEGSRWTEAFF. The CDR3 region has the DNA TGTGCCAGCAGTGAGGGCTCTCGGTGGACTGAAGCTTTCTTT.

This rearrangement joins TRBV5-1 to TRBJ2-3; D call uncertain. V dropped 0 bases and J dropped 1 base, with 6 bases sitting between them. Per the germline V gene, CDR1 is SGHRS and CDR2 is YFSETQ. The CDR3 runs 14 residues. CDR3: CASSLDVRTDTQYF. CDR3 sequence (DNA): TGCGCCAGCAGCTTGGACGTCCGCACAGATACGCAGTATTTT.

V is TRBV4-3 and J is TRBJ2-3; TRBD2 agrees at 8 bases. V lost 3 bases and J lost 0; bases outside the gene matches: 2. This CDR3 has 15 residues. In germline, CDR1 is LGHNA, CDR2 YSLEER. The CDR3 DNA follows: TGCGCCAGCAGCCATACTAGCGGAAGCACAGATACGCAGTATTTT. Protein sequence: CASSHTSGSTDTQYF.

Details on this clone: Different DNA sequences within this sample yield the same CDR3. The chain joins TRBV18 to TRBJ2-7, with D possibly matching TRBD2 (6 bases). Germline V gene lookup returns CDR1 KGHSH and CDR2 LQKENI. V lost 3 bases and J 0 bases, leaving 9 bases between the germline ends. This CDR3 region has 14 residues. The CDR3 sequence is CASSPRRDSYEQYF. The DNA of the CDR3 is TGTGCCAGCTCACCCAGGCGGGACTCCTACGAGCAGTACTTC.

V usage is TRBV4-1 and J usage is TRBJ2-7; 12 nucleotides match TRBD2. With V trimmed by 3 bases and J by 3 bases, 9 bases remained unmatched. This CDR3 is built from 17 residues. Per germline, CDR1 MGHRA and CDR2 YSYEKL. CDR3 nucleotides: TGCGCCAGCAGCCACCAACTAGCGGGAGGTACCCTCTACGAGCAGTACTTC. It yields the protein CASSHQLAGGTLYEQYF.

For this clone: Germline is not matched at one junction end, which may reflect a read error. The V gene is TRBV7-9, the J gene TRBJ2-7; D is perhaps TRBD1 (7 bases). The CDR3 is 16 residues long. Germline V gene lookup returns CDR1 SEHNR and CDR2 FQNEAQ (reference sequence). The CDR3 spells CASSQDRQGGFYEQYF. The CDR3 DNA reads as TGCGCCAGCAGCCAAGATCGGCAGGGGGGTTTTTACGAGCAGTACTTC.

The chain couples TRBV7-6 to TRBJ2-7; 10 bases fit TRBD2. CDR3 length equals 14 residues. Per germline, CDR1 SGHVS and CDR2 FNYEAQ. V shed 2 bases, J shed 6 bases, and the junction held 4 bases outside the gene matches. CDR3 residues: CASSLYTSGIEQYF. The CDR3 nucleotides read TGTGCCAGCAGCTTATATACTAGCGGGATCGAGCAGTACTTC.

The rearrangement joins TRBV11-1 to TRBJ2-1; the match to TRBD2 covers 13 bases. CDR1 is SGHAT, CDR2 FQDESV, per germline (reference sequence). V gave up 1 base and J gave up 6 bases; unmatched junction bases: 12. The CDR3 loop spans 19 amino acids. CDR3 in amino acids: CASSLVMDSLAGGGNEQFF. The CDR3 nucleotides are TGTGCCAGCAGCTTAGTTATGGATTCACTAGCGGGAGGGGGCAATGAGCAGTTCTTC.

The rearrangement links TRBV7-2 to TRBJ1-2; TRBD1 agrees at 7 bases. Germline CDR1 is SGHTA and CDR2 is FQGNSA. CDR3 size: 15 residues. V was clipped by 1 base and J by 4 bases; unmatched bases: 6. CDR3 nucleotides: TGTGCCAGCAGCTTAGTCCAGGGGGATGTCTATGGCTACACCTTC. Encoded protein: CASSLVQGDVYGYTF.

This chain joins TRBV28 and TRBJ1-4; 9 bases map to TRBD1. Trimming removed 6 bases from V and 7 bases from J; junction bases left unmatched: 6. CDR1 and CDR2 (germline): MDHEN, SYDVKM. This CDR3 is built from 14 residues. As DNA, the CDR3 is TGTGCCAGCAGCAACAGGGGGCGCGTTGAAAAACTGTTTTTT. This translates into CASSNRGRVEKLFF.

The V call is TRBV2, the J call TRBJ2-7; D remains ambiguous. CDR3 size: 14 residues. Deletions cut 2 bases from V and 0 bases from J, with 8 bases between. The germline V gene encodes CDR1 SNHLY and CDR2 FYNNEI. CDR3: CASSEPESSYEQYF. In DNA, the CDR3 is TGTGCCAGCAGTGAACCAGAGAGCTCCTACGAGCAGTACTTC.

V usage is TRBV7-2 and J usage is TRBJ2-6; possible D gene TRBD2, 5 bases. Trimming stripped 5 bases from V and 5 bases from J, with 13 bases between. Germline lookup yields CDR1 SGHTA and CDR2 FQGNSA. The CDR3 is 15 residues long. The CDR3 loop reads CASSPRRGRANVLTF. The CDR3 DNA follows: TGTGCCAGCAGCCCCCGTCGGGGAAGGGCCAACGTCCTGACTTTC.